The clone carrying this TCR beta chain was seen only a few times. The target antigen is unknown. A read error may account for a junction end that differs from germline. The sample is drawn from a study of T cell repertoires in cytomegalovirus infection. On the study more broadly: CMV infection and matching HLA type were both indicated by public TCR beta signatures.

The germline gives CDR1 SGHTA, CDR2 FQGNSA. The CDR3 sequence is 13 residues long. MiXCR, applied by TCRdb to the reads, yields one record per CDR3 protein. The table includes 300,000 to 400,000 distinct CDR3 sequences, under 35% detected once. The gene calls are TRBV7-2 and TRBJ2-7; D is perhaps TRBD1 (6 bases). This clonotype was obtained from a human donor in good health (CMV status not recorded). Some clones in this sample may be carry-over from other donors' samples. The sample in question was cultured PBMCs, obtained from culture after CMV antigen stimulation. The CDR3 region has the DNA TGCGCCAGCAGCCCAACAGGGAAACACGAGCAGTACTTC. It codes for CASSPTGKHEQYF.